These 29 T cell receptor beta chains were sequenced from one sample in a study of blood T cell repertoires in COVID-19. Using immunoSEQ multiplex PCR, the repertoire was profiled, and TCRdb retains in-frame clones only, with some absent. The table lists 220,000 or so clones, 82% of them singletons. Sequencing was carried out using peripheral blood. The origin of the receptors is an elderly woman with COVID-19, enrolled during active disease.

The chain joins TRBV7-2 to TRBJ2-1, with 7 bases lining up with TRBD1. This CDR3 spans 15 amino acids. Looked up from germline, CDR1 is SGHTA and CDR2 is FQGNSA. V dropped 3 bases and J dropped 4; count of bases not matched to a gene: 6. The CDR3 DNA is TGTGCCAGCAGCTTGGGACAGACCACTTACAATGAGCAGTTCTTC. It yields the protein CASSLGQTTYNEQFF.

The chain employs TRBV2 and TRBJ2-7; 13 bases are a match to TRBD2. CDR1 is SNHLY and CDR2 is FYNNEI in the germline V gene. CDR3 length: 17 residues. V dropped 8 bases and J dropped 0; count of bases not matched to a gene: 10. CDR3 sequence (DNA): TGTGCCAGCGAAGGTTCCGGGACTAGCGGGATCTCCTACGAGCAGTACTTC. Translated, it gives CASEGSGTSGISYEQYF.

Concerning this clone itself: Its ends do not fully match the called genes, so a read error is possible. The chain uses TRBV7-7 and TRBJ1-2; a possible D gene is TRBD1 (6 bases). This CDR3 is 15 amino acids long. Per germline, CDR1 SSHAT and CDR2 FNYEAQ (reference sequence). The DNA for the CDR3 is TGTGCTAGCAGCTTAGAGAAATCCGGGACATATGGCTACACCTTC. Translated: CASSLEKSGTYGYTF.

This chain joins TRBV28 and TRBJ2-5; 11 nucleotides match TRBD2. The J segment lost 1 base and the V segment lost 8 bases, leaving 9 bases of the junction unmatched. The germline gives CDR1 MDHEN, CDR2 SYDVKM. CDR3 length: 16 residues. For the CDR3, the DNA is TGTGCCAGCCAACCGACTAGCGGGAAACTCCAAGAGACCCAGTACTTC. Translating it yields CASQPTSGKLQETQYF.

The chain employs TRBV29-1 and TRBJ2-3; no clear D. From germline, CDR1 is SQVTM and CDR2 ANQGSEA. This CDR3 is 10 amino acids long. V was trimmed by 5 bases and J by 3 bases, leaving 3 bases between them. CDR3 nucleotides: TGCAGCGTTCATACAGATACGCAGTATTTT. It encodes CSVHTDTQYF.

The chain employs TRBV29-1 and TRBJ1-1; D not certain. The CDR3 length is 11 residues. With 4 bases removed from V and 5 bases from J, the gap between germline ends came to 8 bases. Germline assignment: CDR1 SQVTM and CDR2 ANQGSEA. The CDR3 coding sequence is TGCAGCGTTGTACAGAGAACTGAAGCTTTCTTT. The encoded protein is CSVVQRTEAFF.

The rearrangement uses TRBV7-2 and TRBJ2-7, with 9 nucleotides matching TRBD1. The germline gives CDR1 SGHTA, CDR2 FQGNSA. V trimming: 5 bases; J trimming: 4 bases; junction bases outside the gene matches: 9. The CDR3 covers 15 residues. DNA for the CDR3: TGTGCCAGCAGCCTCGGCCGGGACAGGGAATACGAGCAGTACTTC. Translation: CASSLGRDREYEQYF.

This clone was seen once. V is TRBV19 and J is TRBJ2-7; a possible D gene is TRBD2 (7 bases). Per germline, CDR1 LNHDA and CDR2 SQIVND (reference sequence). Deletions cut 3 bases from V and 0 bases from J, with 12 bases between. The CDR3 spans 15 residues. DNA for the CDR3: TGTGCCAGTAGTATTCGGGGGGCTGGCTCCTACGAGCAGTACTTC. Amino acids: CASSIRGAGSYEQYF.

The chain links TRBV5-1 to TRBJ1-1; 9 nucleotides align to TRBD1. The V gene end was trimmed by 4 bases and the J gene end by 1 base; junction bases not matched to a gene: 2. CDR1 is SGHRS, CDR2 YFSETQ, per germline. The CDR3 covers 14 residues. The CDR3 loop reads CASSGGQGNTEAFF. DNA for the CDR3: TGCGCCAGCAGCGGGGGACAGGGGAACACTGAAGCTTTCTTT. Supplemented by reference TRBV5-1 and TRBJ1-1, the full variable domain reads KAGVTQTPRYLIKTRGQQVTLSCSPISGHRSVSWYQQTPGQGLQFLFEYFSETQRNKGNFPGRFSGRQFSNSRSEMNVSTLELGDSALYLCASSGGQGNTEAFFGQGTRLTVV.

The rearrangement links TRBV19 to TRBJ2-4; D is undetermined. There are 14 residues in the CDR3. V dropped 7 bases and J dropped 0 bases, with 10 bases sitting between them. The germline gives CDR1 LNHDA, CDR2 SQIVND (reference sequence). CDR3: CASTQPGAKNIQYF. The CDR3 DNA sequence: TGTGCCAGTACCCAACCGGGAGCCAAAAACATTCAGTACTTC.

The rearrangement uses TRBV19 and TRBJ2-5; D unclear. This CDR3 is built from 13 residues. V lost 3 bases and J 2 bases, leaving 7 bases between the germline ends. The germline V gene encodes CDR1 LNHDA and CDR2 SQIVND (reference sequence). CDR3 sequence reads: CASSMRRQETQYF. The DNA of the CDR3 is TGTGCCAGTAGTATGAGGCGGCAAGAGACCCAGTACTTC. The complete variable domain, with remaining parts taken from reference TRBV19 and TRBJ2-5, reads DGGITQSPKYLFRKEGQNVTLSCEQNLNHDAMYWYRQDPGQGLRLIYYSQIVNDFQKGDIAEGYSVSREKKESFPLTVTSAQKNPTAFYLCASSMRRQETQYFGPGTRLLVL.

The rearrangement uses TRBV27 and TRBJ2-3, with D perhaps matching TRBD1 (5 bases). CDR1 MNHEY and CDR2 SMNVEV come from the germline V gene (reference sequence). Trimming took 5 bases from V and 6 from J, leaving 12 bases between them. The CDR3 loop spans 13 amino acids. CDR3 amino acids: CASSTPRVDTQYF. The DNA of the CDR3 is TGTGCCAGCAGTACGCCCAGGGTGGATACGCAGTATTTT.

This clone was seen just once. The chain combines TRBV7-6 with TRBJ2-6; a possible D gene is TRBD2 (6 bases). This CDR3 is 16 amino acids long. Germline V lookup: CDR1 SGHVS, CDR2 FNYEAQ. Trimming shortened V by 2 bases and J by 2 bases, and 10 bases separated the two germline ends. The CDR3, as DNA: TGTGCCAGCAGCTTAAACGGGGGAACTGGGGCCAACGTCCTGACTTTC. This codes for CASSLNGGTGANVLTF. The whole variable domain, remainder taken from reference TRBV7-6 and TRBJ2-6, is GAGVSQSPRYKVTKRGQDVALRCDPISGHVSLYWYRQALGQGPEFLTYFNYEAQQDKSGLPNDRFSAERPEGSISTLTIQRTEQRDSAMYRCASSLNGGTGANVLTFGAGSRLTVL.

This clone was observed a few times. The chain is built from TRBV20-1 and TRBJ1-2; 7 bases are a match to TRBD1. The ends lost 7 bases at V and 4 bases at J; junction bases unmatched: 3. From germline, CDR1 is DFQATT and CDR2 SNEGSKA (reference sequence). CDR3 length: 11 amino acids. CDR3 residues: CSGRDSYGYTF. CDR3 DNA: TGCAGTGGTCGGGACAGCTATGGCTACACCTTC.

V is TRBV6-5 and J is TRBJ1-2; 12 nucleotides match TRBD1. Germline V gene data show CDR1 as MNHEY and CDR2 as SVGAGI. After removal of 5 bases from V and 13 bases from J, the junction contained 8 bases not matched to a gene. The CDR3 sequence is 13 residues long. CDR3 bases: TGTGCCAGCAGTAACCGGGACAGGGGGCAAAGCACCTTC. Encoded protein: CASSNRDRGQSTF.

The genes are TRBV5-1 and TRBJ1-6, with 7 nucleotides matching TRBD1. Trimming at V came to 3 bases and at J to 8 bases, leaving 5 bases not matched to a gene. The germline V gene has CDR1 SGHRS and CDR2 YFSETQ. This CDR3 spans 14 amino acids. CDR3 amino acids: CASSSTGEHSPLHF. CDR3 in DNA: TGCGCCAGCAGCTCAACAGGGGAACATTCACCCCTCCACTTT.

This chain joins TRBV7-8 and TRBJ2-3, with TRBD2 identical over 9 bases. Germline CDR1 SGHVS, CDR2 FQNEAQ. The CDR3 is made up of 16 amino acids. The V segment lost 6 bases and the J segment 7 bases; nucleotides outside the gene matches: 14. The CDR3 sequence is CASSWPPGTSTHTQYF. CDR3 in DNA: TGTGCCAGCAGTTGGCCGCCCGGGACTAGCACCCATACGCAGTATTTT.

The chain carries TRBV28 and TRBJ1-2, with 9 bases that match TRBD1. This CDR3 has 15 amino acids. V dropped 6 bases and J dropped 6; count of bases not matched to a gene: 11. Germline CDR1 is MDHEN and CDR2 is SYDVKM. In DNA form, the CDR3 reads TGTGCCAGCAGGTCTCCGGGACAGGGATCCGATGGCTACACCTTC. Its protein product is CASRSPGQGSDGYTF.

There are a few counts of this clone. This chain connects TRBV10-2 to TRBJ2-5; D is unclear. Trimming removed 2 bases at V and 5 bases at J, with 6 bases between. Germline V CDR1 and CDR2: WSHSY, SAAADI. The CDR3 runs 12 residues. The CDR3 region is CASSENRETQYF. The CDR3 nucleotides read TGCGCCAGCAGTGAGAATCGGGAGACCCAGTACTTC.

This sequence joins TRBV4-1 and TRBJ2-1; maybe TRBD2 (7 bases). The CDR3 runs to 17 residues. The germline CDR1 and CDR2 sequences are MGHRA and YSYEKL. V was trimmed by 3 bases and J by 10 bases, leaving 25 bases between them. CDR3 in DNA: TGCGCCAGCAGCCAGGGTTCCGGACTAGTGGGGGCTGTAGAGCAGTTCTTC. Translating it yields CASSQGSGLVGAVEQFF.

V and J are TRBV6-2 or TRBV6-3 and TRBJ2-7; 9 bases fit TRBD2. V trimming: 2 bases; J trimming: 6 bases; junction bases outside the gene matches: 5. This CDR3 has 14 residues. Per germline, CDR1 MNHEY and CDR2 SVGEGT. The DNA for the CDR3 is TGTGCCAGCAGTTACCTGGCGGGAGGGGGCGAGCAGTACTTC. Protein: CASSYLAGGGEQYF.

This clone was recorded a few times. This CDR3 is CASGLQGFTDTQYF. Written as DNA, the CDR3 is TGCGCCAGCGGACTACAGGGGTTCACAGATACGCAGTATTTT. The chain couples TRBV5-1 to TRBJ2-3, with a weak D call TRBD1 (7 bases). With 7 bases removed from V and 2 bases from J, the gap between germline ends came to 14 bases. The CDR3 extends over 14 amino acids. Per the germline V gene, CDR1 is SGHRS and CDR2 is YFSETQ.

The chain uses TRBV4-1 and TRBJ2-1; D uncertain. The V and J ends lost 0 bases and 9 bases respectively, with 15 bases between them. Germline values: CDR1 MGHRA, CDR2 YSYEKL. The length of the CDR3 is 15 residues. The CDR3 sequence is CASSQDSGAVSEQFF. DNA of the CDR3: TGCGCCAGCAGCCAAGATTCTGGCGCGGTGAGTGAGCAGTTCTTC.

The chain uses TRBV6-6 and TRBJ2-1, with 8 bases lining up with TRBD2. CDR3 size: 13 residues. Looked up from germline, CDR1 is MNHNY and CDR2 is SVGAGI (reference sequence). Unmatched junction bases numbered 9, after V lost 8 bases and J lost 9 bases. The CDR3 coding sequence is TGTGCCAGCTTACCGGGGGGGCTGGGTGAGCAGTTCTTC. This codes for CASLPGGLGEQFF.

In its sample, this clone was seen many times. The chain uses TRBV2 and TRBJ1-5; 9 nucleotides align to TRBD1. This CDR3 region has 14 residues. V lost 3 bases to trimming and J lost 6 bases; unmatched junction nucleotides: 3. Germline V lookup: CDR1 SNHLY, CDR2 FYNNEI. In DNA, the CDR3 is TGTGCCAGCAGTGAGGGACAGGGAGTTCAGCCCCAGCATTTT. This encodes CASSEGQGVQPQHF.

The gene calls are TRBV3-1 (or the pseudogene TRBV3-2) and TRBJ1-1, with D hard to call. There are 13 residues in the CDR3. The germline V gene has CDR1 LGHDT and CDR2 YNNKEL (reference sequence). V lost 4 bases, J lost 0 bases, and 6 bases lay in between. Here the CDR3 DNA reads TGTGCCAGCAGCCCCCTAATGAACACTGAAGCTTTCTTT. Its translation: CASSPLMNTEAFF.

This clone has a handful of counts. The J gene is TRBJ2-5, the V gene TRBV5-6; 8 bases fit TRBD1. Germline-derived CDR1 and CDR2 are SGHDT and YYEEEE. CDR3 length equals 15 residues. The V gene end was trimmed by 5 bases and the J gene end by 1 base; junction bases not matched to a gene: 7. The DNA of the CDR3 is TGTGCCAGCAGTTACGTCGGACAGGGCCAAGAGACCCAGTACTTC. Translating it yields CASSYVGQGQETQYF.

This chain uses TRBV5-1 with TRBJ2-5; D is uncertain. Germline values: CDR1 SGHRS, CDR2 YFSETQ. The CDR3 loop spans 14 amino acids. V lost 2 bases to trimming and J lost 1 base, with 9 bases between them. This chain's CDR3 is CASSLQPSQETQYF. CDR3 sequence (DNA): TGCGCCAGCAGCTTACAGCCAAGCCAAGAGACCCAGTACTTC.

The chain combines TRBV7-2 with TRBJ1-2; unclear D gene. Per the germline V gene, CDR1 is SGHTA and CDR2 is FQGNSA. V lost 2 bases to trimming and J lost 7 bases, with 11 bases between them. The CDR3 sequence is 13 residues long. CDR3: CASSLIAGIGYTF. The CDR3 bases are TGTGCCAGCAGCTTAATTGCCGGGATTGGCTACACCTTC.